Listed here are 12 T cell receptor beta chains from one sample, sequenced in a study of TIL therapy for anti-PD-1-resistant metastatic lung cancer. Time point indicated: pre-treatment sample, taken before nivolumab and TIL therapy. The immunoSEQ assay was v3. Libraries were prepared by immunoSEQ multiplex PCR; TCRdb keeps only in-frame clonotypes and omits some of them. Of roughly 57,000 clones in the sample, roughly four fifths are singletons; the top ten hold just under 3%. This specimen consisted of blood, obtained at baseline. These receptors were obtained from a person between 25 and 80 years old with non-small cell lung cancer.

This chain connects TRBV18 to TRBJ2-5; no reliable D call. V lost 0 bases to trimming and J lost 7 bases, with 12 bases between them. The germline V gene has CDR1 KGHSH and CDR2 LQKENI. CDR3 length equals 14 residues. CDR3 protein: CASSPPVKFGTQYF. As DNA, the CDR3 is TGTGCCAGCTCACCACCGGTCAAATTTGGGACCCAGTACTTC. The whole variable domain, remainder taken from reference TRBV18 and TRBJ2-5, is NAGVMQNPRHLVRRRGQEARLRCSPMKGHSHVYWYRQLPEEGLKFMVYLQKENIIDESGMPKERFSAEFPKEGPSILRIQQVVRGDSAAYFCASSPPVKFGTQYFGPGTRLLVL.

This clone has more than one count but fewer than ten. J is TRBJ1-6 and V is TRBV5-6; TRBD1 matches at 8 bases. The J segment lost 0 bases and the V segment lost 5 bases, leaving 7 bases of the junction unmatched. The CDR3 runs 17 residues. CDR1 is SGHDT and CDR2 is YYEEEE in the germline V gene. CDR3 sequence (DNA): TGTGCCAGCAGACCTAGGACAGGGAGCTCCTATAATTCACCCCTCCACTTT. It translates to CASRPRTGSSYNSPLHF.

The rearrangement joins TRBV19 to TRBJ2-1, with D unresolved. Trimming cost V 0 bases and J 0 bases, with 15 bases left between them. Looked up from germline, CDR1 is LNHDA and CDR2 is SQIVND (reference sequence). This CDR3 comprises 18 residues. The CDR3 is CASSIEGLALSSYNEQFF. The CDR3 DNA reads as TGTGCCAGTAGTATAGAGGGGTTAGCTCTTAGCTCCTACAATGAGCAGTTCTTC.

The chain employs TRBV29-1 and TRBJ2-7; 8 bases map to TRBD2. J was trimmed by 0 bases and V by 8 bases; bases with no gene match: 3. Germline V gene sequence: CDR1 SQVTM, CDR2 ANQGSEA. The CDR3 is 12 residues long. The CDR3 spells CSTTSGSYEQYF. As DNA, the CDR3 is TGCAGCACAACTAGCGGCTCCTACGAGCAGTACTTC.

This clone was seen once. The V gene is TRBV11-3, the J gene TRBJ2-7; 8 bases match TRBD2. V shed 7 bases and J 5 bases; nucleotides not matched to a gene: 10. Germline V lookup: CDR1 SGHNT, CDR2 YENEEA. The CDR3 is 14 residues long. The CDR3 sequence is CASTPKREPHEQYF. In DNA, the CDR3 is TGTGCCAGCACCCCCAAGCGGGAGCCCCACGAGCAGTACTTC.

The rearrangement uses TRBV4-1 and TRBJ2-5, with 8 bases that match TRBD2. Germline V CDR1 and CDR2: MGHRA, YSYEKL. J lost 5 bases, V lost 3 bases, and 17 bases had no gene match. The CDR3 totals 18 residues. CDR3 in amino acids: CASSHPSRGGLLAETQYF. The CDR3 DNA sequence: TGCGCCAGCAGCCACCCCTCACGGGGGGGCCTTTTGGCGGAGACCCAGTACTTC.

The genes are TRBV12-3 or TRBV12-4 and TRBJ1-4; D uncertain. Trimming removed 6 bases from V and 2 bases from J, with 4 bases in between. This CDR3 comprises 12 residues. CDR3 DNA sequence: TGTGCCAGCAGACAGACTAATGAAAAACTGTTTTTT. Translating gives CASRQTNEKLFF.

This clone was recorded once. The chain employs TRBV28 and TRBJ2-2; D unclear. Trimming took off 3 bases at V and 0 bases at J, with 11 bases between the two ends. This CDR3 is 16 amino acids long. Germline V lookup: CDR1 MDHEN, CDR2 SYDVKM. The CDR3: CASSFPYSTNTGELFF. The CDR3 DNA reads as TGTGCCAGCAGTTTTCCTTATTCTACGAACACCGGGGAGCTGTTTTTT. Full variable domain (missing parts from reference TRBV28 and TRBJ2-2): DVKVTQSSRYLVKRTGEKVFLECVQDMDHENMFWYRQDPGLGLRLIYFSYDVKMKEKGDIPEGYSVSREKKERFSLILESASTNQTSMYLCASSFPYSTNTGELFFGEGSRLTVL.

CDR3 region: CASSRGLEQFF. The CDR3 DNA follows: TGTGCCAGCAGCAGGGGGTTGGAGCAGTTCTTC. The chain links TRBV5-4 to TRBJ2-1; D possibly corresponds to TRBD1 (6 bases). CDR1 and CDR2 (germline): SGHNT, YYREEE (reference sequence). The CDR3 has 11 residues. The V end lost 4 bases, the J end lost 10 bases, and 9 bases lay between the germline ends. Combining the CDR3 with reference TRBV5-4 and TRBJ2-1 gives the whole variable domain ETGVTQSPTHLIKTRGQQVTLRCSSQSGHNTVSWYQQALGQGPQFIFQYYREEENGRGNFPPRFSGLQFPNYSSELNVNALELDDSALYLCASSRGLEQFFGPGTRLTVL.

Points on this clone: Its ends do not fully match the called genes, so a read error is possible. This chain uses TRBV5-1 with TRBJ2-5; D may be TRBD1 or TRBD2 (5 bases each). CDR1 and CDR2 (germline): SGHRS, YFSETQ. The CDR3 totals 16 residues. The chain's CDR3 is CASSLTGTAIREAQYF. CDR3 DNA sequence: TGCGCCAGCAGCCTCACCGGGACGGCTATAAGAGAGGCCCAGTACTTC.

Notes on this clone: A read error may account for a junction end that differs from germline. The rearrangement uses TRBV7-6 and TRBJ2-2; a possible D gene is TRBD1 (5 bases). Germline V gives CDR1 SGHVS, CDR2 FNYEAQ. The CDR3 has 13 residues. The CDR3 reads CASSLGETGELFF. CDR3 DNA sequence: TGTGCCAGCAGTTTAGGGGAAACCGGGGAGCTGTTTTTT.

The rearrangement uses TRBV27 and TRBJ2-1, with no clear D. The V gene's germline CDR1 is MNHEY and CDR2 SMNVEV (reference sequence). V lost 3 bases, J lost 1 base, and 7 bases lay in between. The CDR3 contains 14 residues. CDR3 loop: CASSFVQSYNEQFF. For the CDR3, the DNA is TGTGCCAGCAGTTTTGTACAATCCTACAATGAGCAGTTCTTC.